This T cell receptor (beta chain) appears in the sequencing data of a study of blood T cell repertoires in COVID-19. Study-level background: There were acute and convalescent COVID-19 samples, and they came from the United States, Italy and Spain. PBMCs, B-cell-depleted T cells, or T cells provided the cDNA or gDNA that made up the material.

In the original workflow: Cell counts per sample came from amplifying reference gene primers. Profiled with immunoSEQ multiplex PCR; TCRdb holds only in-frame clones, not every one. The V and J calls and clone size come from that table; D and trimming were worked out from the DNA. The data show about 150,000 clones, with over 75% seen just once and around 45% held by the top ten. The CDR3 is made up of 12 amino acids. In germline, CDR1 is MNHNS, CDR2 SASEGT. V shed 3 bases and J shed 11 bases, with 13 bases lying between them. This chain uses TRBV6-1 with TRBJ1-2; tentative D call: TRBD1 (5 bases). This TCR was sampled from a human donor in a cohort sampled during active COVID-19. The source material was peripheral blood. The CDR3 region is CASSDGRGTYTF. The DNA for the CDR3 is TGTGCCAGCAGTGATGGACGGGGGACTTACACCTTC.